This T cell receptor beta chain was captured by sequencing in a study of cytomegalovirus exposure and HLA in healthy donors. Notes on this clone: Its specificity is not known.

The study ran its PCR with 60 Vbeta and 13 Jbeta primers. Assay used: immunoSEQ multiplex PCR; TCRdb lists only in-frame clones, some missing. The sample holds under 200,000 clones; approximately 78% are singletons and the top ten take around 14%. Study-wide findings and caveats: The authors enumerated 180 or so TCR beta chains as linked to cytomegalovirus. Earlier analysis yielded a pattern in which most TCR beta V segments were productive about 87% or about 30% of the time.

This CDR3 spans 15 amino acids. Germline-derived CDR1 and CDR2 are SNHLY and FYNNEI. The V gene end was trimmed by 2 bases and the J gene end by 2 bases; junction bases not matched to a gene: 2. The sequence was obtained from a woman in her 30s in good health and CMV-seropositive. The sample comprised PBMCs. This sequence joins TRBV2 and TRBJ2-5, with 10 bases that match TRBD2. The CDR3 spells CASSEQRGGQETQYF. The CDR3 nucleotides are TGTGCCAGCAGTGAACAGCGGGGGGGACAAGAGACCCAGTACTTC.